A single sample is the source of the 16 T cell receptor beta chains below, sequenced in a study of blood T cell repertoires in COVID-19. This table comes from immunoSEQ multiplex PCR, and its TCRdb copy is limited to in-frame clones, with some not included. Among about 300,000 clones, under 90% were seen once, and the ten largest hold 1.5% to 2%. Input material: peripheral blood. Receptor source: a woman in her twenties or thirties with COVID-19, enrolled during active disease.

The rearrangement uses TRBV29-1 and TRBJ2-3, with TRBD2 matching over 13 bases. The CDR3 is 16 residues long. The V and J ends lost 4 bases and 2 bases, in that order; junction bases with no gene match: 6. Germline assignment: CDR1 SQVTM and CDR2 ANQGSEA. The CDR3: CSVAGTSGILTDTQYF. The CDR3, as DNA: TGCAGCGTTGCGGGGACTAGCGGGATCCTCACAGATACGCAGTATTTT.

The rearrangement links TRBV12-3 or TRBV12-4 to TRBJ2-7; TRBD2 is a possible D gene (6 bases). CDR3 size: 13 residues. The V and J ends lost 1 base and 3 bases respectively, with 7 bases between them. CDR3 sequence (DNA): TGTGCCAGCAGTTTAGGGGGGGTCTACGAGCAGTACGTC. Protein sequence: CASSLGGVYEQYV.

The genes are TRBV3-1 (or the pseudogene TRBV3-2) and TRBJ2-3; weak D call: TRBD1 (5 bases). With 1 base removed from V and 1 base from J, the gap between germline ends came to 6 bases. The CDR3 totals 14 residues. Germline CDR1 is LGHDT and CDR2 is YNNKEL (reference sequence). For the CDR3, the DNA is TGTGCCAGCAGCCAAGGACAGCGCACAGATACGCAGTATTTT. Protein product: CASSQGQRTDTQYF.

This chain connects TRBV27 to TRBJ1-4; no reliable D call. The CDR3 totals 14 residues. The V and J ends lost 3 bases and 3 bases respectively, with 8 bases between them. Germline values: CDR1 MNHEY, CDR2 SMNVEV (reference sequence). CDR3: CASSFVASNEKLFF. The CDR3 nucleotides are TGTGCCAGCAGTTTTGTGGCCTCTAATGAAAAACTGTTTTTT.

This clone was detected only once. The V call is TRBV2, the J call TRBJ1-4, with TRBD1 matching over 7 bases. Germline CDR1 and CDR2: SNHLY and FYNNEI. V dropped 6 bases and J dropped 6; count of bases not matched to a gene: 7. The CDR3 totals 14 residues. The CDR3 is CASSDRVGDEKLFF. The CDR3 nucleotides read TGTGCCAGCAGCGACAGGGTCGGGGATGAAAAACTGTTTTTT.

The chain employs TRBV6-6 and TRBJ1-4, with TRBD1 as a possible D gene (5 bases). The germline V and J ends were trimmed by 2 bases and 8 bases, with 15 bases remaining between them. The CDR3 is made up of 15 amino acids. Germline V gene sequence: CDR1 MNHNY, CDR2 SVGAGI (reference sequence). The CDR3 DNA sequence: TGTGCCAGCAGTTACGGATCGGCAGGGAGGGAAAAACTGTTTTTT. Its translation is CASSYGSAGREKLFF.

This chain's CDR3 is CSVEGEQGAYGYTF. CDR3 sequence (DNA): TGCAGCGTTGAAGGGGAACAGGGGGCCTATGGCTACACCTTC. V usage is TRBV29-1 and J usage is TRBJ1-2, with TRBD1 identical over 9 bases. The CDR3 has 14 residues. The germline CDR1 and CDR2 sequences are SQVTM and ANQGSEA. V lost 1 base to trimming and J lost 4 bases; unmatched junction nucleotides: 4.

The chain recombines TRBV5-1 with TRBJ1-2; 11 bases match TRBD1. The CDR3 has 15 residues. The germline V gene has CDR1 SGHRS and CDR2 YFSETQ. V shed 0 bases, J shed 7 bases, and the junction held 5 bases outside the gene matches. The CDR3 loop reads CASSLDGTGGFGYTF. The CDR3 DNA is TGCGCCAGCAGCTTGGACGGGACAGGGGGGTTTGGCTACACCTTC.

The rearrangement uses TRBV3-1 (or the pseudogene TRBV3-2) and TRBJ1-5; a weak D match, TRBD1 (6 bases). CDR1 is LGHDT, CDR2 YNNKEL, per germline (reference sequence). The germline V and J ends were trimmed by 4 bases and 7 bases, with 11 bases remaining between them. The CDR3 contains 13 residues. The DNA for the CDR3 is TGTGCCAGCAGCCCACAGGGTACCCAGCCCCAGCATTTT. It specifies CASSPQGTQPQHF.

V gene TRBV5-5 combines with J gene TRBJ1-2, with D unresolved. V was trimmed by 2 bases and J by 7 bases, leaving 12 bases between them. The V gene's germline CDR1 is SGHKS and CDR2 YYEKEE (reference sequence). CDR3 size: 13 residues. The CDR3 region has the DNA TGTGCCAGCAGCTTCTCGACTCCTCTTGGCTACACCTTC. This gives the protein CASSFSTPLGYTF.

The gene calls are TRBV21-1 and TRBJ1-2; no check of the table's D call, TRBD1, against the DNA was made. TRBV21-1 is noted as a pseudogene. The CDR3 runs to 11 residues. CDR3 loop: CASGTGDGYTF. In DNA form, the CDR3 reads TGTGCCAGCGGGACAGGGGATGGCTACACCTTC.

The chain combines TRBV11-3 with TRBJ2-1, with 8 nucleotides matching TRBD1. Per the germline V gene, CDR1 is SGHNT and CDR2 is YENEEA. The CDR3 runs to 13 residues. The junction had 2 bases not matched to a gene; V was cut back by 3 bases and J by 7 bases. The CDR3, as DNA: TGTGCCAGCAGCTTTACAGGGGGGAATGAGCAGTTCTTC. This translates into CASSFTGGNEQFF.

There are a few counts of this clone. V usage is TRBV20-1 and J usage is TRBJ1-1, with TRBD1 matching 7 bases. This CDR3 comprises 11 residues. CDR1 and CDR2 (germline): DFQATT, SNEGSKA (reference sequence). V lost 4 bases and J lost 5; bases outside the gene matches: 1. The CDR3 protein is CSATGGTEAFF. The CDR3 DNA reads as TGCAGTGCTACAGGGGGGACTGAAGCTTTCTTT.

There are a few counts of this clone. The chain links TRBV5-4 to TRBJ2-1; 9 positions agree with TRBD2. The CDR3 consists of 15 residues. Germline-derived CDR1 and CDR2 are SGHNT and YYREEE (reference sequence). V trimming: 3 bases; J trimming: 9 bases; junction bases outside the gene matches: 10. CDR3 amino acids: CASSYPGTSRFEQFF. In DNA form, the CDR3 reads TGTGCCAGCAGCTATCCCGGGACTAGCCGATTTGAGCAGTTCTTC.

The J gene is TRBJ2-7, the V gene TRBV19, with 7 bases fitting TRBD1. Trimming cost V 3 bases and J 5 bases; bases outside gene matches: 10. The V gene's germline CDR1 is LNHDA and CDR2 SQIVND (reference sequence). The CDR3 spans 15 residues. The CDR3 loop is CASSIGVGQVDEQYF. The DNA for the CDR3 is TGTGCCAGTAGTATTGGGGTAGGACAGGTGGACGAGCAGTACTTC.

This clone showed up just once. The rearrangement links TRBV7-9 to TRBJ1-3; D may be TRBD1 (6 bases). Trimming removed 2 bases at V and 6 bases at J, with 8 bases between. CDR3 length: 13 residues. CDR1 SEHNR and CDR2 FQNEAQ come from the germline V gene (reference sequence). The CDR3 here is CASSLNRVNTIYF. DNA for the CDR3: TGTGCCAGCAGCTTAAACAGGGTAAACACCATATATTTT. The full variable domain, its missing parts supplied by reference TRBV7-9 and TRBJ1-3, is DTGVSQNPRHKITKRGQNVTFRCDPISEHNRLYWYRQTLGQGPEFLTYFQNEAQLEKSRLLSDRFSAERPKGSFSTLEIQRTEQGDSAMYLCASSLNRVNTIYFGEGSWLTVV.